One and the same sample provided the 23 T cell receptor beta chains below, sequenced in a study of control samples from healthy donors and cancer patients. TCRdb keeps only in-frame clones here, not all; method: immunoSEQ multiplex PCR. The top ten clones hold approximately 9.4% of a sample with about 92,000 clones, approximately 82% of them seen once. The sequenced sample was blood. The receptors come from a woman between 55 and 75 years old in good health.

The CDR3 DNA reads as TGTGCCACCAGTGATTCCACAGGGAAACTGTTTTTT. It codes for CATSDSTGKLFF. The chain uses TRBV24-1 and TRBJ1-4, with a tentative D call TRBD1 (6 bases). V was cut by 2 bases and J by 11 bases, with 8 bases left in between. Germline V CDR1 and CDR2: KGHDR, SFDVKD. There are 12 residues in the CDR3.

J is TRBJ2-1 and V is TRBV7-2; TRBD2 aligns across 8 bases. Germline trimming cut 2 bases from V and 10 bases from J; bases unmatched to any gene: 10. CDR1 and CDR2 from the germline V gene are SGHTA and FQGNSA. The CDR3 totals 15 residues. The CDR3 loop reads CASSLRAGELGEQFF. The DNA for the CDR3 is TGTGCCAGCAGCTTACGAGCGGGGGAACTCGGGGAGCAGTTCTTC. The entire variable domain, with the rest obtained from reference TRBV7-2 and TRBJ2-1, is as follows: GAGVSQSPSNKVTEKGKDVELRCDPISGHTALYWYRQSLGQGLEFLIYFQGNSAPDKSGLPSDRFSAERTGGSVSTLTIQRTQQEDSAVYLCASSLRAGELGEQFFGPGTRLTVL.

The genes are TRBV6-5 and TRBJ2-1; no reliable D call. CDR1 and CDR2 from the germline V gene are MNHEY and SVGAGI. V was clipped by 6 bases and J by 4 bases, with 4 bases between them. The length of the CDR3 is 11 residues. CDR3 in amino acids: CASRTYNEQFF. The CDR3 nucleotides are TGTGCCAGCAGGACTTACAATGAGCAGTTCTTC.

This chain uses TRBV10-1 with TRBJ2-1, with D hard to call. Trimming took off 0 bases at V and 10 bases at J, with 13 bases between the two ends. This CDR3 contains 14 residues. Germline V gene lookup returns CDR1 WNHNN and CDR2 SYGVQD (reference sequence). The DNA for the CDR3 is TGCGCCAGCAGTGAGTCCAGGCTCGGTCGGGAGCAGTTCTTC. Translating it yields CASSESRLGREQFF.

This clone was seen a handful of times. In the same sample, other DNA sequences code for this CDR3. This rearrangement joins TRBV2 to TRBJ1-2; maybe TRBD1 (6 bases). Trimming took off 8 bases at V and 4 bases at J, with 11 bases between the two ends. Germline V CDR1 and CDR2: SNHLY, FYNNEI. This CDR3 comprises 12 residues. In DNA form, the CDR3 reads TGTGCCAGCCGCGCGGACAGCTATGGCTACACCTTC. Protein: CASRADSYGYTF.

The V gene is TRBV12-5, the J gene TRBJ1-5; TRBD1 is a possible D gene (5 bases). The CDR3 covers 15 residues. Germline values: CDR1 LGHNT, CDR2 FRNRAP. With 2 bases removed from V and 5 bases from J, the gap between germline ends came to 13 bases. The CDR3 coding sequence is TGTGCTAGTGGTTTGAGGCAGGGTCACGATCAGCCCCAGCATTTT. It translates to CASGLRQGHDQPQHF.

CDR3 amino acids: CASRDVQRAYEQYF. CDR3 DNA: TGTGCCAGCAGGGATGTACAGCGGGCTTACGAGCAGTACTTC. The rearrangement links TRBV28 to TRBJ2-7; D may be TRBD2 (6 bases). The CDR3 sequence is 14 residues long. Trimming removed 6 bases at V and 4 bases at J, with 16 bases between. The V gene's germline CDR1 is MDHEN and CDR2 SYDVKM.

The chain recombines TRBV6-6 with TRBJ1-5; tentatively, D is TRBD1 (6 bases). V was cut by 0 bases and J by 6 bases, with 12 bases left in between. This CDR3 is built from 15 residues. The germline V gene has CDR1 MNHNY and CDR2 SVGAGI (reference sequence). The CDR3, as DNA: TGTGCCAGCAGTTACTCGAACCCAGGGGTTCAGCCCCAGCATTTT. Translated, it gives CASSYSNPGVQPQHF.

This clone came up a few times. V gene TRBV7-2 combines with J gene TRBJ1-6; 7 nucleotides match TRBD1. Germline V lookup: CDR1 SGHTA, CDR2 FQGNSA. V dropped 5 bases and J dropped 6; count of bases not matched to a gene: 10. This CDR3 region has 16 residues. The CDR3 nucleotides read TGTGCCAGCAGCCCCCAGACAGGGAGGCCTAATTCACCCCTCCACTTT. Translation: CASSPQTGRPNSPLHF. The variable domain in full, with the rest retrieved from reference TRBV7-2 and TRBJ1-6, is GAGVSQSPSNKVTEKGKDVELRCDPISGHTALYWYRQSLGQGLEFLIYFQGNSAPDKSGLPSDRFSAERTGGSVSTLTIQRTQQEDSAVYLCASSPQTGRPNSPLHFGNGTRLTVT.

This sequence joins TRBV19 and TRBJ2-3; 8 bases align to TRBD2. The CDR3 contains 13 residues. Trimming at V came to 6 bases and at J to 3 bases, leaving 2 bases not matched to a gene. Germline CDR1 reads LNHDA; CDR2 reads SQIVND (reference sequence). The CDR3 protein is CASSRLATDTQYF. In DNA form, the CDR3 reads TGTGCCAGTAGCAGACTAGCGACAGATACGCAGTATTTT.

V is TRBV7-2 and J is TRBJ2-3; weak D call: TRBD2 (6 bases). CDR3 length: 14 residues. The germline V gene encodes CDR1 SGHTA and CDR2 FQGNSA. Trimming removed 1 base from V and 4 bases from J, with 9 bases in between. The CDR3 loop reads CASSLGLVADTQYF. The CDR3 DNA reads TGTGCCAGCAGCTTAGGACTAGTCGCAGATACGCAGTATTTT. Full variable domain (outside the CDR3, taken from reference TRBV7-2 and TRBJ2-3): GAGVSQSPSNKVTEKGKDVELRCDPISGHTALYWYRQSLGQGLEFLIYFQGNSAPDKSGLPSDRFSAERTGGSVSTLTIQRTQQEDSAVYLCASSLGLVADTQYFGPGTRLTVL.

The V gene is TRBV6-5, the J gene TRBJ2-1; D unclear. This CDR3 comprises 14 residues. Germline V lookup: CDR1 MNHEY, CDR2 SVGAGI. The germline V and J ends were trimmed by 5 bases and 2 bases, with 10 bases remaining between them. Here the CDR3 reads CASSPTMTYNEQFF. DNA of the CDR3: TGTGCCAGCAGTCCTACCATGACCTACAATGAGCAGTTCTTC.

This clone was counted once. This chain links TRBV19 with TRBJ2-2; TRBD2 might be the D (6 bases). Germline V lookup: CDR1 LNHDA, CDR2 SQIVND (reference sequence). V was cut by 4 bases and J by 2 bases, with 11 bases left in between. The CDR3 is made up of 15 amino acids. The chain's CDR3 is CASSKGTRNTGELFF. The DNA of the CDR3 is TGTGCCAGTAGTAAAGGGACTCGCAACACCGGGGAGCTGTTTTTT.

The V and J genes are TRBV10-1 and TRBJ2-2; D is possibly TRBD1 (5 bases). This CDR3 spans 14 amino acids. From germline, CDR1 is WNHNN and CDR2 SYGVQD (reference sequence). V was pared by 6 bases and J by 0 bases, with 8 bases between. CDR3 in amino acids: CASRQDPNTGELFF. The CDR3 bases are TGCGCCAGCAGACAGGACCCGAACACCGGGGAGCTGTTTTTT.

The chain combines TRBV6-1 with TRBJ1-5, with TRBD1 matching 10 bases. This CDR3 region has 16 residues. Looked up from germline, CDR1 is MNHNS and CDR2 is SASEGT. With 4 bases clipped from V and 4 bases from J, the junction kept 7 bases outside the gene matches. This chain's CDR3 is CASSGRDRGMNQPQHF. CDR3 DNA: TGTGCCAGCAGTGGCCGGGACAGGGGAATGAATCAGCCCCAGCATTTT.

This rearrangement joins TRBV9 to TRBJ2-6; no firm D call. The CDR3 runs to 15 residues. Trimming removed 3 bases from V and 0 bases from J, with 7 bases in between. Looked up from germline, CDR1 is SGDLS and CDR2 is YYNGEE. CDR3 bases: TGTGCCAGCAGCGCTCAGACCTCTGGGGCCAACGTCCTGACTTTC. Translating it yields CASSAQTSGANVLTF.

As DNA, the CDR3 is TGTGCCAGTAGTAGGGGCGCCTCCTATAATTCACCCCTCCACTTT. It yields the protein CASSRGASYNSPLHF. J is TRBJ1-6 and V is TRBV19; perhaps TRBD1 as D (5 bases). Germline V gene lookup returns CDR1 LNHDA and CDR2 SQIVND (reference sequence). Trimming pared 4 bases from V and 0 bases from J, leaving 7 bases between. CDR3 length equals 15 residues.

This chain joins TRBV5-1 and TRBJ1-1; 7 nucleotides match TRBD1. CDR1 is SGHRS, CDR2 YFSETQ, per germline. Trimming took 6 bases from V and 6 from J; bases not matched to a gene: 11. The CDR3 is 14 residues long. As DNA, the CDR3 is TGCGCCAGCACTAAGACAGGGCCGGCGGCTGAAGCTTTCTTT. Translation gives CASTKTGPAAEAFF.

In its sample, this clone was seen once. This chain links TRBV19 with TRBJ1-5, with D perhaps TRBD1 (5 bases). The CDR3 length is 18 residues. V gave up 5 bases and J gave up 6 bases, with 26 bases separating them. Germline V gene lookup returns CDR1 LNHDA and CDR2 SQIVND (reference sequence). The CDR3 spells CASSLLGTGFGNGQPQHF. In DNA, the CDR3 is TGTGCCAGTAGTCTGCTAGGGACCGGTTTTGGCAATGGTCAGCCCCAGCATTTT.

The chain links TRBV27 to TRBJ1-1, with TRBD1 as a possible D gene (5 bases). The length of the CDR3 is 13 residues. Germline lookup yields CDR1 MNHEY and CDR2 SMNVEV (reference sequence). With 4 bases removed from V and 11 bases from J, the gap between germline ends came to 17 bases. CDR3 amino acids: CASSSGVGVRAFF. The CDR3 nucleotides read TGTGCCAGCAGTTCCGGTGTAGGGGTGAGGGCTTTCTTT.

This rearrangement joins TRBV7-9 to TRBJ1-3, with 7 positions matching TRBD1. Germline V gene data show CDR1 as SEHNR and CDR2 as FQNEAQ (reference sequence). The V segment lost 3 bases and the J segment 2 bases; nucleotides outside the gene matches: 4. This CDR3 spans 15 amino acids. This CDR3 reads CASSFSTGTGNTIYF. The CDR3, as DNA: TGTGCCAGCAGCTTCTCGACAGGGACTGGAAACACCATATATTTT.

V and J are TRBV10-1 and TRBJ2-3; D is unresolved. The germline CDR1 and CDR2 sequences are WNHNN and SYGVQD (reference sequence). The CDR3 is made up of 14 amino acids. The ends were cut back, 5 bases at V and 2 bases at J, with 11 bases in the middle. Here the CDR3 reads CASSLGPATDTQYF. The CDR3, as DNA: TGCGCCAGCAGTTTGGGTCCTGCCACAGATACGCAGTATTTT.

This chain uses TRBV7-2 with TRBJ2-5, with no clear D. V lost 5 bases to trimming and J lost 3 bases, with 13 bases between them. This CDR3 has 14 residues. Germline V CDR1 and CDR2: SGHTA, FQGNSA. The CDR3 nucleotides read TGTGCCAGCAGCCCACTGGACGAAGAAGAGACCCAGTACTTC. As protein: CASSPLDEEETQYF.